The rows below give T cell receptor beta chains drawn from one sample of a study of vaccination and CD4 T cells after COVID-19. Their target antigens are unknown. TCRdb re-called the PCR reads through MiXCR, storing one row per CDR3 protein. The sample yields around 20,000 distinct CDR3 sequences, around 66% seen once. Sample: CD4+ T cells from blood, cultured in vitro. The receptor source for this set is a human donor who had recovered from COVID-19. CDR3s include the opening cysteine and the closing phenylalanine or tryptophan.

TRBJ1-5,TRBV28,CASRGGGGGSLGNQPQHF
TRBJ1-1,TRBV6-1,CATSHRQGDGAFF
TRBJ2-5,TRBV20-1,CSARSRTSVETQYF
TRBJ1-4,TRBV20-1,CSAREGGEKLFF
TRBJ2-7,TRBV7-7,CASSLLQGVEQYF
TRBJ2-3,TRBV10-3,CAISERVNTDTQYF
TRBJ1-2,TRBV15,CATSSRANYGYTF
TRBJ1-6,TRBV28,CAIPWGDRGFYGYNSPLHF
TRBJ2-7,TRBV6-2/TRBV6-3,CASKWRGNYEQYF
TRBJ1-2,TRBV20-1,CSAPGTGINYGYTF
TRBJ1-5,TRBV15,CATSRDKKGDQPQHF
TRBJ1-1,TRBV12-3/TRBV12-4,CASSFNPGHTEAFF
TRBJ2-1,TRBV6-1,CASSPGTSGRNNEQFF